Below are 6 T cell receptor beta chains sequenced from a single sample in a study of T cell responses to AZD1222 COVID-19 vaccine. Method: immunoSEQ multiplex PCR; TCRdb's copy keeps in-frame clones and lacks some. The sample contains around 140,000 clones, 70% to 90% of which appear only once. Sequences were derived from peripheral blood, sampled 28 days after the second dose of the MenACWY control vaccine. Receptors originate from an adult who received the MenACWY meningococcal vaccine as a control.

V usage is TRBV5-1 and J usage is TRBJ2-2, with D unclear. The germline CDR1 and CDR2 sequences are SGHRS and YFSETQ. Trimming removed 2 bases at V and 3 bases at J, with 11 bases between. This CDR3 has 15 residues. The CDR3: CASSFTRSDTGELFF. CDR3 nucleotides: TGCGCCAGCAGCTTCACCAGGTCGGACACCGGGGAGCTGTTTTTT.

The chain links TRBV4-2 to TRBJ1-6, with D unresolved. This CDR3 has 13 residues. The germline V and J ends were trimmed by 1 base and 7 bases, with 5 bases remaining between them. CDR1 and CDR2 (germline): LGHNA, YNFKEQ. The CDR3 nucleotides read TGTGCCAGCAGCCAAGGGGCCAATTCACCCCTCCACTTT. This sequence encodes CASSQGANSPLHF.

The rearrangement uses TRBV3-1 (or the pseudogene TRBV3-2) and TRBJ2-5; tentatively, D is TRBD2 (5 bases). V was cut by 1 base and J by 13 bases, with 13 bases left in between. Germline-derived CDR1 and CDR2 are LGHDT and YNNKEL (reference sequence). The CDR3 contains 12 residues. The CDR3 coding sequence is TGTGCCAGCAGCCAAGCGCTAGCTAGTCCGTACTTC. Translated: CASSQALASPYF.

V gene TRBV5-1 combines with J gene TRBJ2-3, with 8 bases lining up with TRBD1. After removal of 4 bases from V and 3 bases from J, the junction contained 4 bases not matched to a gene. This CDR3 contains 14 residues. Germline loops: CDR1 SGHRS, CDR2 YFSETQ. CDR3 residues: CASSQDRETDTQYF. The CDR3, as DNA: TGCGCCAGCAGCCAGGACAGGGAGACAGATACGCAGTATTTT.

The V gene is TRBV28, the J gene TRBJ2-1, with D hard to call. The CDR3 covers 11 residues. V lost 3 bases and J 10 bases, leaving 7 bases between the germline ends. Per the germline V gene, CDR1 is MDHEN and CDR2 is SYDVKM. This CDR3 reads CASSLGWEQFF. In nucleotides, the CDR3 is TGTGCCAGCAGTTTGGGATGGGAGCAGTTCTTC.

The chain has TRBV5-5 and TRBJ1-1; no definite D call. The V end lost 1 base, the J end lost 5 bases, and 12 bases lay between the germline ends. CDR1 and CDR2 from the germline V gene are SGHKS and YYEKEE (reference sequence). CDR3 length: 14 amino acids. CDR3 DNA sequence: TGTGCCAGCAGCTTGAATTTGCGAAATACTGAAGCTTTCTTT. Amino acids: CASSLNLRNTEAFF. Using reference TRBV5-5 and TRBJ1-1 for the parts outside the CDR3, the full variable domain is DAGVTQSPTHLIKTRGQQVTLRCSPISGHKSVSWYQQVLGQGPQFIFQYYEKEERGRGNFPDRFSARQFPNYSSELNVNALLLGDSALYLCASSLNLRNTEAFFGQGTRLTVV.